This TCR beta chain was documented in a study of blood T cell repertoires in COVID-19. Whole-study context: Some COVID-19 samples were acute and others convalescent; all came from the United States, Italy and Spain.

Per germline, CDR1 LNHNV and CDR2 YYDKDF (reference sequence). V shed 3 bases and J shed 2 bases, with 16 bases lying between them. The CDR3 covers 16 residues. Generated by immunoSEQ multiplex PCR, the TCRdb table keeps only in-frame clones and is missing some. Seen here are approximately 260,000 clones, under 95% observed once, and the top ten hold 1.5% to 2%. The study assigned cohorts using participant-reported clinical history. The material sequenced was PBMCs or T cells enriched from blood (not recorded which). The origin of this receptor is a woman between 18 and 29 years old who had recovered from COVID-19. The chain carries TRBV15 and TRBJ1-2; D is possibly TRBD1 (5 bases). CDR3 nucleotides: TGTGCCACCAGCAGGACCCCAAACCACAGGAACTATGGCTACACCTTC. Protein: CATSRTPNHRNYGYTF.